Many counts were recorded for the clone carrying this T cell receptor beta chain. The antigen is undetermined. TCRdb redid the calling of the PCR reads with MiXCR, one entry per CDR3 protein. The sample includes more than 300,000 distinct CDR3 sequences, 20% to 25% of them seen just once. Germline V gives CDR1 SGHRS, CDR2 YFSETQ. Trimming cost V 4 bases and J 0 bases, with 17 bases left between them. The CDR3 length is 17 residues. The sample originates from a study of molecular identifiers for immune sequencing clone quantification. Study information: In the replicates, RNA derived from around 20,000 or 99,000 naive CD8 cells was divided into five parts, and four were sequenced. Study-wide results and caveats: Reportedly, one cell's Jurkat TCR RNA was detected within 1,100,000 naive CD8 cells. Clones that had above 20 RNA copies took up over 99% of effector molecules but under 1% in naive cells.

Sequenced input: naive CD8+ T cells from blood, with Jurkat cell RNA spiked in. The subset here: FACS-sorted CD8+CD4-CCR7+CD45RA+ naive T cells. The TCR originated in a human donor in good health. Some libraries in this study had Jurkat cell RNA spiked in. The chain couples TRBV5-1 to TRBJ2-4, with D perhaps matching TRBD1 (6 bases). As DNA, the CDR3 is TGCGCCAGCAGCCCCGGACAGATTGAACTAGCCAAAAACATTCAGTACTTC. Amino acid sequence: CASSPGQIELAKNIQYF. Complete variable domain (other parts from reference TRBV5-1 and TRBJ2-4): KAGVTQTPRYLIKTRGQQVTLSCSPISGHRSVSWYQQTPGQGLQFLFEYFSETQRNKGNFPGRFSGRQFSNSRSEMNVSTLELGDSALYLCASSPGQIELAKNIQYFGAGTRLSVL.